This is a list of T cell receptor beta chains from one sample in a study. TCRdb recomputed calls from the 5' RACE reads with MiXCR, one row per CDR3 protein. The sample holds approximately 12,000 distinct CDR3 sequences; 40% to 55% are singletons and the top ten take around an eighth. The sample was tumor-infiltrating naive CD4+ T cells sorted from the breast tumor. The source is a female donor with breast cancer. The CDR3 runs from the conserved cysteine through the conserved F or W. Fields, in order: V gene, D gene, J gene, clone size, CDR3 DNA, CDR3 protein. D genes are given only for firm matches. Size values are once, few and many counts, or a class for expanded clones, and some rows have none.

V: TRBV7-8; D: NA; J: TRBJ2-7; size: NA; DNA: TGTGCCAGCAGACCTACTCCCCTGAGCTCCTACGAGCAGTACTTC; CDR3: CASRPTPLSSYEQYF
V: TRBV7-2; D: NA; J: TRBJ2-1; size: few; DNA: TGTGCCAGCAGAAGGGGTGTTGTTCCGGACAATGAGCAGTTCTTC; CDR3: CASRRGVVPDNEQFF
V: TRBV5-6; D: TRBD2; J: TRBJ2-7; size: NA; DNA: TGTGCCAGCGTGGCGGGGGGAGGTCTCCCCGAGCAGTACTTC; CDR3: CASVAGGGLPEQYF
V: TRBV9; D: NA; J: TRBJ1-2; size: NA; DNA: TGTGCCAGCAGCGTAGGTTACGGCTACACCTTC; CDR3: CASSVGYGYTF
V: TRBV6-5; D: NA; J: TRBJ1-4; size: NA; DNA: TGTGCCAGCAGTTACGATGGGGGGGATGAAAAACTGTTTTTT; CDR3: CASSYDGGDEKLFF
V: TRBV12-3/TRBV12-4; D: NA; J: TRBJ1-6; size: NA; DNA: TGTGCCAGCAGTTTGGCCAGGACTAAGACACCCCTCCACTTT; CDR3: CASSLARTKTPLHF
V: TRBV20-1; D: TRBD1; J: TRBJ1-6; size: medium-sized; DNA: TGCAGTGCTAGAGCACAGGGGATCGGTTCACCCCTCCACTTT; CDR3: CSARAQGIGSPLHF
V: TRBV20-1; D: TRBD1; J: TRBJ1-4; size: few; DNA: TGCAGTGCTAGAGGGCCGGGACAGCATGAAAAACTGTTTTTT; CDR3: CSARGPGQHEKLFF
V: TRBV7-2; D: NA; J: TRBJ2-5; size: NA; DNA: TGTGCCAGCAGCTTGGAAAACGGGGAGACCCAGTACTTC; CDR3: CASSLENGETQYF
V: TRBV5-1; D: TRBD2; J: TRBJ2-1; size: once; DNA: TGCGCCAGCAAGAAACTGAGCGGGGGGGCCGAGAATGAGCAGTTCTTC; CDR3: CASKKLSGGAENEQFF
V: TRBV7-7; D: NA; J: TRBJ2-2; size: NA; DNA: TGTGCTAGCAGCTCTGACGTGGAGCTGTTTTTT; CDR3: CASSSDVELFF
V: TRBV5-1; D: NA; J: TRBJ2-3; size: few; DNA: TGCGCCAGCAGCAGCTCCCCTGGGGCGGCAGATACGCAGTATTTT; CDR3: CASSSSPGAADTQYF
V: TRBV7-2; D: TRBD2; J: TRBJ2-3; size: few; DNA: TGTGCCAGCTCCGGGAGGACAGATACGCAGTATTTT; CDR3: CASSGRTDTQYF
V: TRBV7-2; D: NA; J: TRBJ1-2; size: few; DNA: TGTGCCAGCAGCCTAGGCTCAGGTCATGGCTACACCTTC; CDR3: CASSLGSGHGYTF
V: TRBV5-4; D: NA; J: TRBJ1-1; size: NA; DNA: TGTGCCAGCAGCAATCCCAACACTGAAGCTTTCTTT; CDR3: CASSNPNTEAFF
V: TRBV12-3/TRBV12-4; D: NA; J: TRBJ2-4; size: NA; DNA: TGTGCCAGCTCTAGGGGGTTAGGCAGAAACATTCAGTACTTC; CDR3: CASSRGLGRNIQYF
V: TRBV18; D: NA; J: TRBJ1-1; size: few; DNA: TGTGCCAGCTCACCAAATCGACAGACGAACACTGAAGCTTTCTTT; CDR3: CASSPNRQTNTEAFF
V: TRBV7-2; D: NA; J: TRBJ2-7; size: NA; DNA: TGTGCCAGCAGCCCTAAGCCAGGGTCCTACGAGCAGTACTTC; CDR3: CASSPKPGSYEQYF
V: TRBV29-1; D: NA; J: TRBJ1-2; size: NA; DNA: TGCAGCGTTGAAGATCCGCTACAGGGACGGTATGGCTACACCTTC; CDR3: CSVEDPLQGRYGYTF
V: TRBV12-3/TRBV12-4; D: NA; J: TRBJ2-3; size: NA; DNA: TGTGCCAGTCTCGAGGGCACAGATACGCAGTATTTT; CDR3: CASLEGTDTQYF
V: TRBV7-2; D: NA; J: TRBJ1-4; size: few; DNA: TGTGCCAGCAGCCAACAGGGCCATGAAAAACTGTTTTTT; CDR3: CASSQQGHEKLFF
V: TRBV12-3/TRBV12-4; D: NA; J: TRBJ1-1; size: NA; DNA: TGTGCCAGCAGTTTATGGCAGAACACTGAAGCTTTCTTT; CDR3: CASSLWQNTEAFF
V: TRBV6-6; D: NA; J: TRBJ1-4; size: NA; DNA: TGTGCCAGCAGGGTGACGTCGACTAATGAAAAACTGTTTTTT; CDR3: CASRVTSTNEKLFF
V: TRBV6-4; D: NA; J: TRBJ2-7; size: NA; DNA: TGTCTCCGACCACCCAGGTGGTACTACGAGCAGTACTTC; CDR3: CLRPPRWYYEQYF
V: TRBV6-2/TRBV6-3; D: NA; J: TRBJ1-1; size: NA; DNA: TGTGCCAGCAGTTACGAGGGGAACACTGAAGCTTTCTTT; CDR3: CASSYEGNTEAFF
V: TRBV6-5; D: TRBD1; J: TRBJ2-2; size: NA; DNA: TGTGCCAGCAGACCGACGGGACAGGGTTACACCGGGGAGCTGTTTTTT; CDR3: CASRPTGQGYTGELFF
V: TRBV6-2/TRBV6-3; D: NA; J: TRBJ2-6; size: NA; DNA: TGTGCCAGCAGTTTAATTCGGGCCCCGAGGGCTGGGGCCAACGTCCTGACTTTC; CDR3: CASSLIRAPRAGANVLTF
V: TRBV12-3/TRBV12-4; D: TRBD2; J: TRBJ2-1; size: few; DNA: TGTGCCAGCAGGCGAACTGCCGGGACTAGCACCTACAATGAGCAGTTCTTC; CDR3: CASRRTAGTSTYNEQFF
V: TRBV7-6; D: NA; J: TRBJ2-3; size: medium-sized; DNA: TGTGCCAGCAGCTTAGCCACAGATACGCAGTATTTT; CDR3: CASSLATDTQYF
V: TRBV11-3; D: TRBD2; J: TRBJ2-2; size: NA; DNA: TGTGCCAGCAGCCGAGCCGGGGGGGCGCCTAACACCGGGGAGCTGTTTTTT; CDR3: CASSRAGGAPNTGELFF
V: TRBV7-2; D: TRBD2; J: TRBJ2-2; size: once; DNA: TGTGCCAGCAGCTTAGGGACTAGCGGGAGTATGTACACCGGGGAGCTGTTTTTT; CDR3: CASSLGTSGSMYTGELFF
V: TRBV20-1; D: NA; J: TRBJ2-5; size: NA; DNA: TGCAGTGCGTCTAACCGGGAGACCCAGTACTTC; CDR3: CSASNRETQYF
V: TRBV4-3; D: NA; J: TRBJ1-2; size: NA; DNA: TGCGCCAGCAGCCAAGATGGGATTAACTATGGCTACACCTTC; CDR3: CASSQDGINYGYTF
V: TRBV20-1; D: NA; J: TRBJ2-7; size: medium-sized; DNA: TGCAGTGCTAGGGCGGGGCTACTCTACGAGCAGTACTTC; CDR3: CSARAGLLYEQYF
V: TRBV28; D: TRBD2; J: TRBJ2-3; size: medium-sized; DNA: TGTGCCAGCAGTTTGACTAGCGCAGCAGATACGCAGTATTTT; CDR3: CASSLTSAADTQYF
V: TRBV28; D: NA; J: TRBJ2-1; size: NA; DNA: TGTGCCAGCAGATTACAGGGAGGCGAGCAGTTCTTC; CDR3: CASRLQGGEQFF
V: TRBV6-5; D: TRBD1; J: TRBJ1-5; size: NA; DNA: TGTGCCAGCAGCCGACAGGGTGGAGATCAGCCCCAGCATTTT; CDR3: CASSRQGGDQPQHF
V: TRBV6-5; D: TRBD1; J: TRBJ2-7; size: few; DNA: TGTGCCAGCAGACGAGGACAGGGGGCGAACGAGCAGTACTTC; CDR3: CASRRGQGANEQYF
V: TRBV5-1; D: NA; J: TRBJ1-2; size: NA; DNA: TGCGCCAGCAGCCCCGGAGCCGGCTACACCTTC; CDR3: CASSPGAGYTF
V: TRBV5-1; D: TRBD2; J: TRBJ2-5; size: NA; DNA: TGCGCCAGCAGCTTGGAAGCGGGAGGTTATGAGACCCAGTACTTC; CDR3: CASSLEAGGYETQYF
V: TRBV12-3/TRBV12-4; D: NA; J: TRBJ2-6; size: few; DNA: TGTGCCAGCAGGCGGAGAGAGGACGTCCTGACTTTC; CDR3: CASRRREDVLTF
V: TRBV7-9; D: TRBD1; J: TRBJ2-1; size: once; DNA: TGTGCCAGCAACTTAGTTAGGGGAGACGGGACAGGGCTCTTCTTC; CDR3: CASNLVRGDGTGLFF
V: TRBV20-1; D: TRBD2; J: TRBJ2-1; size: NA; DNA: TGCAGTGCTAATTTAGCGGGTGGGGCCTACAATGAGCAGTTCTTC; CDR3: CSANLAGGAYNEQFF
V: TRBV3-1; D: TRBD1; J: TRBJ2-1; size: once; DNA: TGTGCCAGCAGCCAGGGCGGGACAGGGGCCTACAATGAGCAGTTCTTC; CDR3: CASSQGGTGAYNEQFF
V: TRBV5-1; D: NA; J: TRBJ2-4; size: few; DNA: TGCGCCAGCAGCTTGGAGTTGTCCTCAAACATTCAGTACTTC; CDR3: CASSLELSSNIQYF